The 4 T cell receptor beta chains given below trace back to one sample, sequenced in a study of blood T cell repertoires in COVID-19. Method: immunoSEQ multiplex PCR; TCRdb's copy keeps in-frame clones and lacks some. The sample has approximately 240,000 clones, about 80% seen once; the top ten hold under 5.5%. Input material: peripheral blood. The receptors derive from a woman over 75 with active or convalescent COVID-19.

The CDR3 DNA reads TGTGCCAGTAGTAACAGGGAGACTGAAGCTTTCTTT. Amino acid sequence: CASSNRETEAFF. The chain employs TRBV19 and TRBJ1-1, with D possibly matching TRBD1 (6 bases). Trimming cost V 4 bases and J 5 bases, with 8 bases left between them. CDR1 is LNHDA, CDR2 SQIVND, per germline (reference sequence). The CDR3 is 12 amino acids.

This clone has just a few counts. The chain links TRBV6-1 to TRBJ1-1, with D possibly matching TRBD1 (5 bases). Germline V gene data show CDR1 as MNHNS and CDR2 as SASEGT. Trimming stripped 2 bases from V and 5 bases from J, with 9 bases between. CDR3 length equals 13 residues. The CDR3 coding sequence is TGTGCCAGCAGTGAATGGGGGAGGACTGAAGCTTTCTTT. Its protein product is CASSEWGRTEAFF.

This chain uses TRBV11-2 with TRBJ1-1; 7 positions match TRBD1. There are 15 residues in the CDR3. CDR1 is SGHAT, CDR2 FQNNGV, per germline. With V trimmed by 2 bases and J by 6 bases, 9 bases remained unmatched. For the CDR3, the DNA is TGTGCCAGCAGCTTAACCGATAGGACAGGCGCTGAAGCTTTCTTT. Its translation is CASSLTDRTGAEAFF.

The rearrangement joins TRBV28 to TRBJ2-7; 10 bases line up with TRBD2. The CDR3 has 17 residues. CDR1 and CDR2 from the germline V gene are MDHEN and SYDVKM. V gave up 6 bases and J gave up 3 bases; unmatched junction bases: 14. The CDR3 is CASRRAGGTSDVYEQYF. CDR3 coding DNA: TGTGCCAGCAGGCGGGCTGGCGGGACTAGCGACGTCTACGAGCAGTACTTC.